The rows below give T cell receptor beta chains drawn from one sample of a study of T-cell reconstitution after alpha-beta-depleted transplantation in children. TCRdb re-analysed the PCR reads in MiXCR, keeping a single row per CDR3 protein. This sample yields 500,000 to 750,000 distinct CDR3 sequences, of which 20% to 30% are seen a single time; just over 35% belongs to the top ten. The input for sequencing was PBMCs, taken before TCRalphabeta/CD19-depleted stem cell transplant. The receptors derive from a boy under two years old with Wiskott-Aldrich syndrome, due to receive a stem cell transplant. Both conserved end residues are part of each CDR3. The order of the fields is V gene, J gene, clone size, D gene, CDR3 length, CDR3 protein, CDR3 DNA. D genes are given only for firm matches. The size of a clone is reported for some rows only, either as once, few or many, or as a class for expanded clones.

v_gene: TRBV7-2
j_gene: TRBJ2-4
abundance: .
d_gene: TRBD2
len: 14
CDR3aa: CASSLNLAGNIQYF
CDR3nt: TGTGCCAGCAGCTTAAATCTAGCGGGAAACATTCAGTACTTC

v_gene: TRBV11-2
j_gene: TRBJ2-1
abundance: .
d_gene: .
len: 17
CDR3aa: CASSLVHSNRFNNEQFF
CDR3nt: TGTGCCAGCAGCTTAGTCCATTCGAACAGGTTTAACAATGAGCAGTTCTTC

v_gene: TRBV9
j_gene: TRBJ2-7
abundance: few
d_gene: .
len: 13
CDR3aa: CASSVASGNEQYF
CDR3nt: TGTGCCAGCAGCGTAGCTTCCGGGAACGAGCAGTACTTC

v_gene: TRBV20-1
j_gene: TRBJ2-7
abundance: few
d_gene: TRBD2
len: 15
CDR3aa: CSASPIRREAYEQYF
CDR3nt: TGCAGTGCTAGCCCCATAAGGCGGGAGGCCTACGAGCAGTACTTC

v_gene: TRBV9
j_gene: TRBJ2-3
abundance: .
d_gene: .
len: 13
CDR3aa: CASSPPPGDTQYF
CDR3nt: TGTGCCAGCAGCCCCCCCCCGGGGGATACGCAGTATTTT

v_gene: TRBV5-1
j_gene: TRBJ2-1
abundance: .
d_gene: TRBD2
len: 17
CDR3aa: CASSLERLAGGPMGQFF
CDR3nt: TGCGCCAGCAGCTTGGAAAGACTAGCGGGAGGGCCAATGGGGCAGTTCTTC

v_gene: TRBV27
j_gene: TRBJ1-5
abundance: .
d_gene: TRBD1
len: 16
CDR3aa: CASSLTGEKSNQPQHF
CDR3nt: TGTGCCAGCAGTTTGACAGGGGAGAAGAGCAATCAGCCCCAGCATTTT

v_gene: TRBV6-5
j_gene: TRBJ2-2
abundance: few
d_gene: .
len: 15
CDR3aa: CASSYIRVDTGELFF
CDR3nt: TGTGCCAGCAGTTACATCAGGGTCGACACCGGGGAGCTGTTTTTT

v_gene: TRBV9
j_gene: TRBJ2-3
abundance: .
d_gene: .
len: 12
CDR3aa: CASSVDTDTQYF
CDR3nt: TGTGCCAGCAGCGTTGACACAGATACGCAGTATTTT

v_gene: TRBV5-1
j_gene: TRBJ2-1
abundance: .
d_gene: .
len: 15
CDR3aa: CASSPLGPSYNEQFF
CDR3nt: TGCGCCAGCAGCCCCCTTGGTCCCTCCTACAATGAGCAGTTCTTC

v_gene: TRBV4-1
j_gene: TRBJ2-6
abundance: once
d_gene: .
len: 17
CDR3aa: CASSHRLTGRRANVLTF
CDR3nt: TGCGCCAGCAGCCACCGCTTGACAGGTCGGCGGGCCAACGTCCTGACTTTC

v_gene: TRBV28
j_gene: TRBJ2-1
abundance: few
d_gene: .
len: 14
CDR3aa: CASMPFSKNNEQFF
CDR3nt: TGTGCCAGCATGCCATTTAGCAAAAACAATGAGCAGTTCTTC

v_gene: TRBV15
j_gene: TRBJ2-2
abundance: .
d_gene: .
len: 17
CDR3aa: CATSRDRGTDYTGELFF
CDR3nt: TGTGCCACCAGCAGAGATCGAGGGACGGATTACACCGGGGAGCTGTTTTTT

v_gene: TRBV5-1
j_gene: TRBJ2-1
abundance: few
d_gene: TRBD1
len: 19
CDR3aa: CASRDLDRGKASSYNEQFF
CDR3nt: TGCGCCAGCAGGGATCTGGACAGGGGGAAGGCGAGCTCCTACAATGAGCAGTTCTTC

v_gene: TRBV5-1
j_gene: TRBJ1-1
abundance: .
d_gene: TRBD1
len: 14
CDR3aa: CASSLGQGATEAFF
CDR3nt: TGCGCCAGCAGCCTGGGACAGGGGGCGACTGAAGCTTTCTTT

v_gene: TRBV24-1
j_gene: TRBJ2-1
abundance: few
d_gene: .
len: 16
CDR3aa: CATSDLQGSLGNEQFF
CDR3nt: TGTGCCACCAGTGATTTACAAGGATCCTTAGGGAATGAGCAGTTCTTC

v_gene: TRBV6-2/TRBV6-3
j_gene: TRBJ1-5
abundance: .
d_gene: .
len: 16
CDR3aa: CASSWGGAAGNQPQHF
CDR3nt: TGTGCCAGCAGTTGGGGAGGAGCGGCAGGGAATCAGCCCCAGCATTTT

v_gene: TRBV12-3/TRBV12-4
j_gene: TRBJ1-5
abundance: .
d_gene: .
len: 13
CDR3aa: CASSLNTVQPQHF
CDR3nt: TGTGCCAGCAGTTTAAACACGGTTCAGCCCCAGCATTTT

v_gene: TRBV20-1
j_gene: TRBJ2-7
abundance: .
d_gene: .
len: 12
CDR3aa: CSARDYSYEQYF
CDR3nt: TGCAGTGCTAGGGACTATTCCTACGAGCAGTACTTC

v_gene: TRBV5-1
j_gene: TRBJ2-7
abundance: .
d_gene: .
len: 12
CDR3aa: CASSLRPMEQYF
CDR3nt: TGCGCCAGCAGCTTGCGGCCCATGGAGCAGTACTTC

v_gene: TRBV4-1
j_gene: TRBJ1-6
abundance: few
d_gene: .
len: 15
CDR3aa: CASSQENRVNSPLHF
CDR3nt: TGCGCCAGCAGCCAAGAGAACAGGGTAAATTCACCCCTCCACTTT

v_gene: TRBV14
j_gene: TRBJ2-1
abundance: .
d_gene: .
len: 13
CDR3aa: CASSQLRAGEQFF
CDR3nt: TGTGCCAGCAGCCAACTGAGGGCCGGTGAGCAGTTCTTC